This record looks at one T cell receptor (beta chain) sequence and its context. Antigen specificity is unknown. Investigators spread the genomic DNA of each subset evenly over several immunoSEQ plates. About 33,000 T cell genomes (roughly 0.2 ug DNA) went into each sorted-subset replicate. Repertoires were generated with immunoSEQ multiplex PCR, while TCRdb's copy carries only in-frame clones and drops some. Altogether 2 million to 2.5 million clones are present, under 95% being singletons, with the ten largest covering more than 0.35%. This sample stems from a study of shared clonotypes between healthy human individuals. General study findings and limits: Non-shared clonotypes showed lower generation probabilities than clonotypes common to all four donors.

The clonotype was recovered from a man in his late teens or twenties in good health. Some clones in this sample may be carry-over from other donors' samples. Material for sequencing was naive CD4+ T cells from PBMCs. Indicated subset: CD45RA+ positively selected.

This chain's CDR3 is CASSRGGRASGANVLTF. DNA for the CDR3: TGCGCCAGCAGCCGGGGAGGACGGGCCTCTGGGGCCAACGTCCTGACTTTC. The chain employs TRBV5-1 and TRBJ2-6; the D gene is possibly TRBD2 (6 bases). Germline-derived CDR1 and CDR2 are SGHRS and YFSETQ. CDR3 length: 17 amino acids. The germline V and J ends were trimmed by 4 bases and 0 bases, with 14 bases remaining between them.